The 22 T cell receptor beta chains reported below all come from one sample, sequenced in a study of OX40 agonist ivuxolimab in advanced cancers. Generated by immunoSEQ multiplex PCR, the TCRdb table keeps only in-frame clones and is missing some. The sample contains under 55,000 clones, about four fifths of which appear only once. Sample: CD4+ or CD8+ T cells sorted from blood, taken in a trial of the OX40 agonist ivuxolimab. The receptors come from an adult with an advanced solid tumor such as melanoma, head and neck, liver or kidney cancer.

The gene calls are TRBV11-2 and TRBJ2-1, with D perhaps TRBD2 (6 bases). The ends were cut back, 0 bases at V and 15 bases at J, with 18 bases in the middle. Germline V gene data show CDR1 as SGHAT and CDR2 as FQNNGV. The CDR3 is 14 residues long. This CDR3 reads CASSLDPGLSKRFF. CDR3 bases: TGTGCCAGCAGCTTAGATCCGGGACTCTCAAAGCGGTTCTTC.

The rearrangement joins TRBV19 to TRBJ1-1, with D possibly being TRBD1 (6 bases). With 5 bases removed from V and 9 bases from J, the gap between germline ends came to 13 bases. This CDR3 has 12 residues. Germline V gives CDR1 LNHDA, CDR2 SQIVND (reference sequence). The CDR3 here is CASSSWTEQAFF. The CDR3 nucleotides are TGTGCCAGTAGTTCTTGGACAGAACAAGCTTTCTTT.

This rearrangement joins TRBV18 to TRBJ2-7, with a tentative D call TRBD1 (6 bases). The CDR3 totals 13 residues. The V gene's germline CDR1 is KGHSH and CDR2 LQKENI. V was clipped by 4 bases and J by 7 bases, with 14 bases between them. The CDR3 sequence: CASSQDSSGEQYF. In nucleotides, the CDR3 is TGTGCCAGCTCACAGGACAGTTCGGGGGAGCAGTACTTC.

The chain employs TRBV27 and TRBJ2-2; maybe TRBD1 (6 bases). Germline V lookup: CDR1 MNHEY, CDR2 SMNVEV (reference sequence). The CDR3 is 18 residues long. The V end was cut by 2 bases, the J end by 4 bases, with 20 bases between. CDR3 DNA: TGTGCCAGCAGTTTAGGCCGAGGGCAGGGGTCGGGCACCGGGGAGCTGTTTTTT. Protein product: CASSLGRGQGSGTGELFF.

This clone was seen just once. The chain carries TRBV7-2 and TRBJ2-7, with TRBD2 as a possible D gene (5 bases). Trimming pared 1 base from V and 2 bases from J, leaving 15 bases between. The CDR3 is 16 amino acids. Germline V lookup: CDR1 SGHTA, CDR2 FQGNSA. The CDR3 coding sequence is TGTGCCAGCAGCTTAGGGACGGGAACTCTTACCTACGAGCAGTACTTC. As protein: CASSLGTGTLTYEQYF.

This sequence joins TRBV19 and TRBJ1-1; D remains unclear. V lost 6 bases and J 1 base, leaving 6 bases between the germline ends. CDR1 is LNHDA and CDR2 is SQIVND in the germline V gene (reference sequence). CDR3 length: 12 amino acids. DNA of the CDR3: TGTGCCAGTAGCCCAAGGAACACTGAAGCTTTCTTT. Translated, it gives CASSPRNTEAFF.

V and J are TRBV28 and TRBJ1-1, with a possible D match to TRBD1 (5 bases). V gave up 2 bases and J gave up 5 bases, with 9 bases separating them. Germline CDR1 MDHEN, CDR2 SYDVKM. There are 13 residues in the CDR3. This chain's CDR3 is CASSLAGSTEAFF. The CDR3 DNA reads TGTGCCAGCAGTTTAGCAGGGAGTACTGAAGCTTTCTTT.

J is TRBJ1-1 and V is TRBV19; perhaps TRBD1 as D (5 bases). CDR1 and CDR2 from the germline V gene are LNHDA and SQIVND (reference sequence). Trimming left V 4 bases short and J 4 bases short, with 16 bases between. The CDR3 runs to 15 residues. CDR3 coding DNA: TGTGCCAGTAGTACTTTAGACAGAGGAGGCACTGAAGCTTTCTTT. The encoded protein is CASSTLDRGGTEAFF. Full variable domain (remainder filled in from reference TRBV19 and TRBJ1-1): DGGITQSPKYLFRKEGQNVTLSCEQNLNHDAMYWYRQDPGQGLRLIYYSQIVNDFQKGDIAEGYSVSREKKESFPLTVTSAQKNPTAFYLCASSTLDRGGTEAFFGQGTRLTVV.

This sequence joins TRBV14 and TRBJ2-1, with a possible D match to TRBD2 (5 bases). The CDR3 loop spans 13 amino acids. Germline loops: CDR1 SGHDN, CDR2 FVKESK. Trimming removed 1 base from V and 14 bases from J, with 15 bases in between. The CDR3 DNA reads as TGTGCCAGCAGCCAAGTTAGAGTAGCGTCTGAGTTCTTC. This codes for CASSQVRVASEFF.

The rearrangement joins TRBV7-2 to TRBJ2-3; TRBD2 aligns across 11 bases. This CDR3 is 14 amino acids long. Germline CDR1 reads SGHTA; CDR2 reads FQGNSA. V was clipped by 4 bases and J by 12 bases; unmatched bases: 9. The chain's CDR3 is CASSSGLAGLLQYF. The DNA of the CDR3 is TGTGCCAGCAGCTCTGGACTAGCGGGCCTCCTCCAGTATTTT.

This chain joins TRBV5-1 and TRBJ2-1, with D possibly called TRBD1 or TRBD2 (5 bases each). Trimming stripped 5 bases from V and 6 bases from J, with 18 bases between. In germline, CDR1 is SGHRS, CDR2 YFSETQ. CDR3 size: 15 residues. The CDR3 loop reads CASSRGRQNGNEQFF. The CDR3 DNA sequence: TGCGCCAGCAGTAGGGGACGGCAAAACGGCAATGAGCAGTTCTTC.

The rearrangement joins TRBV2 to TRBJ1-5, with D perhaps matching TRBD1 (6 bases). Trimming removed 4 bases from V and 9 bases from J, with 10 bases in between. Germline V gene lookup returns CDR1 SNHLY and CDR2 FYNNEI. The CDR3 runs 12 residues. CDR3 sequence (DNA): TGTGCCAGCAGTGGGGGGCAGGGGCCCCAGCATTTT. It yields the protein CASSGGQGPQHF.

This CDR3 reads CASSAPRDRGNEQFF. The CDR3 DNA is TGTGCCAGCAGCGCTCCCCGGGACAGGGGTAATGAGCAGTTCTTC. The chain uses TRBV11-2 and TRBJ2-1; 10 bases map to TRBD1. CDR1 and CDR2 from the germline V gene are SGHAT and FQNNGV. The CDR3 contains 15 residues. V was clipped by 5 bases and J by 7 bases; unmatched bases: 8.

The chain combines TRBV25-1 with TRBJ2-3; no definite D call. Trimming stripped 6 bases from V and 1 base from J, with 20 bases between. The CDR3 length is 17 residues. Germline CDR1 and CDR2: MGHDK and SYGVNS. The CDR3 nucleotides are TGTGCCAGCAGCCTCCCCGGTGGGATCGTTGGCACAGATACGCAGTATTTT. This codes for CASSLPGGIVGTDTQYF.

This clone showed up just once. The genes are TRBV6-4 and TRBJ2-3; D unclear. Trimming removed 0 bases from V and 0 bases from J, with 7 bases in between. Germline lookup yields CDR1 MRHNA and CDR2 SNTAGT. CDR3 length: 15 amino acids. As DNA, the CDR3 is TGTGCCAGCAGTGACTCGGATTTTAGCACAGATACGCAGTATTTT. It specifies CASSDSDFSTDTQYF.

CDR3 region: CASSERGFGRGQTTSNQPQHF. CDR3 in DNA: TGTGCCAGCAGTGAACGCGGTTTTGGCAGGGGACAAACCACGAGCAATCAGCCCCAGCATTTT. This chain uses TRBV6-1 with TRBJ1-5; D perhaps matches TRBD1 (6 bases). The ends were cut back, 2 bases at V and 1 base at J, with 27 bases in the middle. The germline V gene has CDR1 MNHNS and CDR2 SASEGT. CDR3 length: 21 amino acids.

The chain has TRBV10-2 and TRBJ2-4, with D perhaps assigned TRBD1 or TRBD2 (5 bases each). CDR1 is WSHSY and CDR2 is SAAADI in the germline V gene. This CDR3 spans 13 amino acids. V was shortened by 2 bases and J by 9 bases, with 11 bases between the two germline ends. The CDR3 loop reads CASSEGHGSIQYF. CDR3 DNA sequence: TGCGCCAGCAGTGAGGGACATGGGAGCATTCAGTACTTC.

For the CDR3, the DNA is TGTGCCAGCAGCGTAGGCGACTCACCCCTCCACTTT. Protein product: CASSVGDSPLHF. The J gene is TRBJ1-6, the V gene TRBV9; unclear D gene. V lost 0 bases and J lost 10, with 5 bases in between. The germline V gene has CDR1 SGDLS and CDR2 YYNGEE. The CDR3 has 12 amino acids. Based on the CDR3 plus reference TRBV9 and TRBJ1-6, the full variable domain is DSGVTQTPKHLITATGQRVTLRCSPRSGDLSVYWYQQSLDQGLQFLIQYYNGEERAKGNILERFSAQQFPDLHSELNLSSLELGDSALYFCASSVGDSPLHFGNGTRLTVT.

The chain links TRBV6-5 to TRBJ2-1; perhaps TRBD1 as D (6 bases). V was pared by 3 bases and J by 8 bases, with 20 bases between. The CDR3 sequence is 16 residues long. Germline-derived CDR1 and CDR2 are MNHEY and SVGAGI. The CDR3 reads CASSYEPLDRIDEQFF. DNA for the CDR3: TGTGCCAGCAGTTATGAACCGCTTGACAGGATAGATGAGCAGTTCTTC.

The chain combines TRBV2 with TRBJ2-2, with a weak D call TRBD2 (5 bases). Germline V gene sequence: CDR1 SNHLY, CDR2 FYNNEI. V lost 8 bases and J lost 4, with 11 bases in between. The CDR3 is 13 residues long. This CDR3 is CASGGQITGELFF. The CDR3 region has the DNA TGTGCCAGCGGCGGGCAGATCACCGGGGAGCTGTTTTTT.

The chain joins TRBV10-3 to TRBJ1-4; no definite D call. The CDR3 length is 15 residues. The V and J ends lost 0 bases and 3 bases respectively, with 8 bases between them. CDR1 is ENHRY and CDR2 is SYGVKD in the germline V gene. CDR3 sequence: CAISESGGSNEKLFF. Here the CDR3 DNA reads TGTGCCATCAGTGAGTCCGGCGGATCTAATGAAAAACTGTTTTTT.

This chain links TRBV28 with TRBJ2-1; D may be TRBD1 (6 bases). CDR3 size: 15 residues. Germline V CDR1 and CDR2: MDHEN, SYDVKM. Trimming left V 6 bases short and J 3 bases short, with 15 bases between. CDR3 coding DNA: TGTGCCAGCAGCGGGACACCCTCAAGCTACAATGAGCAGTTCTTC. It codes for CASSGTPSSYNEQFF.